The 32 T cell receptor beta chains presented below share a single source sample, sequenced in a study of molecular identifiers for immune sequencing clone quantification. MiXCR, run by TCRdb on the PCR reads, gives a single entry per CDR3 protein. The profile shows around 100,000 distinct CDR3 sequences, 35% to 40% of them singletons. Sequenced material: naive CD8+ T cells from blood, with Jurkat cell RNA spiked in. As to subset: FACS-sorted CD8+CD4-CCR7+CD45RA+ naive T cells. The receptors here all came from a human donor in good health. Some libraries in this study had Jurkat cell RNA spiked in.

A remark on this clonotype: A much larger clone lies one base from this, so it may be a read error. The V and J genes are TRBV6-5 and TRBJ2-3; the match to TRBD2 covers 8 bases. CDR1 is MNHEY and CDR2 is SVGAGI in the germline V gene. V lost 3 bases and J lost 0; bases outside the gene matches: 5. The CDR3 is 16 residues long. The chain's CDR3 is CASSYFSSGSTDTQYF. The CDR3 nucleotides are TGTGCCAGCAGTTATTTCTCTAGCGGGAGCACAGATACGCAGTATTTT.

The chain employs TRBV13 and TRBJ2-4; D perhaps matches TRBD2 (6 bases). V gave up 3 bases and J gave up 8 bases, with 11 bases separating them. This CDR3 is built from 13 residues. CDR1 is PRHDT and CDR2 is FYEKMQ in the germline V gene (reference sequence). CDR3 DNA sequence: TGTGCCAGCAGCTTGACTAGTGGTTACATTCAGTACTTC. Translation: CASSLTSGYIQYF.

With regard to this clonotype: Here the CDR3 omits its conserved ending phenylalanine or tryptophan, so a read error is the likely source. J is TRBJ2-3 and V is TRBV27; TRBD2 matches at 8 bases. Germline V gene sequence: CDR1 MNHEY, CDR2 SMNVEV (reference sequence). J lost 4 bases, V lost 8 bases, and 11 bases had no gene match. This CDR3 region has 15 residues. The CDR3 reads CASRVLAGSADTQYA. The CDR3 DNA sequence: TGTGCCAGCCGGGTTCTAGCGGGTTCGGCAGATACGCAGTATGCT.

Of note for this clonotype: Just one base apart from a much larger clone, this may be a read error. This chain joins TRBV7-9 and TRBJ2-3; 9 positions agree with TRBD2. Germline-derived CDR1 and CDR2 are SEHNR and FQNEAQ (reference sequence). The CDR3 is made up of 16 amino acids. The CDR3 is CASSITSGPRTDAQYF. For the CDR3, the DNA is TGTGCCAGCAGCATAACTAGCGGGCCACGCACAGATGCGCAGTATTTT.

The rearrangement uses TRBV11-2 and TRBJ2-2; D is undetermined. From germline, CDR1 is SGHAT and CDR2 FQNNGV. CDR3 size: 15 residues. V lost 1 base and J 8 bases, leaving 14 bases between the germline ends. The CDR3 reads CASSLGIGVSGELFF. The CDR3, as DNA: TGTGCCAGCAGCTTAGGTATAGGAGTTTCAGGGGAGCTGTTTTTT.

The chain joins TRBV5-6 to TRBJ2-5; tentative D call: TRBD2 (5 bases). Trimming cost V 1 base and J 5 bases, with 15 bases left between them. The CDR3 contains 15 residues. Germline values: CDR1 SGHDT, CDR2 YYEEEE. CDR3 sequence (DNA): TGTGCCAGCAGCTTGAATCCGGGGTGGATCGAGACCCAGTACTTC. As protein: CASSLNPGWIETQYF.

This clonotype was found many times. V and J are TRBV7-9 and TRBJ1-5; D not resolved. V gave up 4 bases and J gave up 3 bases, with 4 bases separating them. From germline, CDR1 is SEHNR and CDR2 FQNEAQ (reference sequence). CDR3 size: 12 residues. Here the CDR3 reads CASSWDNQPQHF. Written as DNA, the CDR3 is TGTGCCAGCAGCTGGGACAATCAGCCCCAGCATTTT.

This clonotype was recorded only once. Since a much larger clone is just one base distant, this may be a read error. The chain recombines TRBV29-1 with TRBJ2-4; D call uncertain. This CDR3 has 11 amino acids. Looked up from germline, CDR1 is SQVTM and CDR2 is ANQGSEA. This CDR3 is CSSVAKHIQYF. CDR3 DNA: TGCAGCTCTGTAGCCAAACACATTCAGTACTTC.

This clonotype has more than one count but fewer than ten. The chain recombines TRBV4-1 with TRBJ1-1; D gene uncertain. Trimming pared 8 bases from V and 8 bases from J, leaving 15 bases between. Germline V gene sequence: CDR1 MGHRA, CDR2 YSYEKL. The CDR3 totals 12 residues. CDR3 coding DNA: TGCGCCAGCCCAAACCCGAGCGGGGAAGCTTTCTTT. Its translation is CASPNPSGEAFF.

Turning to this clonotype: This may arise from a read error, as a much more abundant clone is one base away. CDR3 nucleotides: TGTGCCAGCAGCTCAACAGTCCGGGCTGCTAGTGATACGCAGTATTTT. It codes for CASSSTVRAASDTQYF. J is TRBJ2-3 and V is TRBV7-2, with D uncertain. CDR3 length: 16 amino acids. CDR1 and CDR2 from the germline V gene are SGHTA and FQGNSA. The V end lost 4 bases, the J end lost 6 bases, and 20 bases lay between the germline ends. Full variable domain (outside the CDR3, taken from reference TRBV7-2 and TRBJ2-3): GAGVSQSPSNKVTEKGKDVELRCDPISGHTALYWYRQSLGQGLEFLIYFQGNSAPDKSGLPSDRFSAERTGGSVSTLTIQRTQQEDSAVYLCASSSTVRAASDTQYFGPGTRLTVL.

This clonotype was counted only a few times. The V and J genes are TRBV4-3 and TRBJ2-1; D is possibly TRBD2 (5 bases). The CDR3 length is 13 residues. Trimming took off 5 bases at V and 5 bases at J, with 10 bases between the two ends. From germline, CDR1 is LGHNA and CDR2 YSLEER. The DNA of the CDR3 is TGCGCCAGCAGCTATCGAGGGAACAATGAGCAGTTCTTC. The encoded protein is CASSYRGNNEQFF.

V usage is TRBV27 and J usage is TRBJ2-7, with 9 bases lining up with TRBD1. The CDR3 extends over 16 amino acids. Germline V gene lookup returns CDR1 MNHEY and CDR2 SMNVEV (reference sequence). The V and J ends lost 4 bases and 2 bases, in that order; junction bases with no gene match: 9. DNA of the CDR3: TGTGCCAGCAGTTCCGCGCGACAGGGGGTCACCTACGAGCAGTACTTC. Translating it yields CASSSARQGVTYEQYF.

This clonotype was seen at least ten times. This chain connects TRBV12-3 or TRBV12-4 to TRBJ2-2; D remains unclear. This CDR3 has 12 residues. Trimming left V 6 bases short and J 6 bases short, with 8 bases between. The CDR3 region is CASSPGSGELFF. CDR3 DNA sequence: TGTGCCAGCAGCCCGGGTTCCGGGGAGCTGTTTTTT.

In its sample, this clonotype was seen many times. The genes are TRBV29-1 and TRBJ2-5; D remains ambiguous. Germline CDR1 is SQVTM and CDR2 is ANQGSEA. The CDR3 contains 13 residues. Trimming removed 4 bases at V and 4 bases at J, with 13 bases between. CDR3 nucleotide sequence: TGCAGCGTTGGGACGCCACCGGTAGAGACCCAGTACTTC. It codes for CSVGTPPVETQYF. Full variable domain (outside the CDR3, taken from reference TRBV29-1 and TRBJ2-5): SAVISQKPSRDICQRGTSLTIQCQVDSQVTMMFWYRQQPGQSLTLIATANQGSEATYESGFVIDKFPISRPNLTFSTLTVSNMSPEDSSIYLCSVGTPPVETQYFGPGTRLLVL.

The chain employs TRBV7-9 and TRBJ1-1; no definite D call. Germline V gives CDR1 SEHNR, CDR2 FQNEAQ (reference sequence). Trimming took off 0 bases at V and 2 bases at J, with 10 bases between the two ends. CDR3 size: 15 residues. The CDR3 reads CASSLAYRTNTEAFF. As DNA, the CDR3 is TGTGCCAGCAGCTTAGCTTACAGAACTAACACTGAAGCTTTCTTT.

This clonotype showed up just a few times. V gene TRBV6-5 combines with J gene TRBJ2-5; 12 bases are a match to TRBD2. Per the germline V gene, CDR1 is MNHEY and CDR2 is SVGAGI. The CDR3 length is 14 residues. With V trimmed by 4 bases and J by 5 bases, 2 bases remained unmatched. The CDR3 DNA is TGTGCCAGCAGTTGGACTAGCGGGACCGAGACCCAGTACTTC. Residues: CASSWTSGTETQYF.

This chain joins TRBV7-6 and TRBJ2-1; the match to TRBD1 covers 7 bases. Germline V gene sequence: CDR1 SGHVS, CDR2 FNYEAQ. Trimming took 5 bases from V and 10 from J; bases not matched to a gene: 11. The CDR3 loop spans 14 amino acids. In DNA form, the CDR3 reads TGTGCCAGCAGCACCCGTTACAGGGGACCCGAGCAGTTCTTC. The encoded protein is CASSTRYRGPEQFF. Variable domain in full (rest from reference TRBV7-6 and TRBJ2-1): GAGVSQSPRYKVTKRGQDVALRCDPISGHVSLYWYRQALGQGPEFLTYFNYEAQQDKSGLPNDRFSAERPEGSISTLTIQRTEQRDSAMYRCASSTRYRGPEQFFGPGTRLTVL.

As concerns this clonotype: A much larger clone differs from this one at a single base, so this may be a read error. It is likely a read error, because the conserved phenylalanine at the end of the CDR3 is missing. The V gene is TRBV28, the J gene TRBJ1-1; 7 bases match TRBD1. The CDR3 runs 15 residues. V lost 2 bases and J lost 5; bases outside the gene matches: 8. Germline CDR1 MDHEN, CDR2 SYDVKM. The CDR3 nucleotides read TGTGCCAGCAGTTTAAGGGGGCGAAAGATGACTGAAGCTTTCTTA. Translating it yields CASSLRGRKMTEAFL.

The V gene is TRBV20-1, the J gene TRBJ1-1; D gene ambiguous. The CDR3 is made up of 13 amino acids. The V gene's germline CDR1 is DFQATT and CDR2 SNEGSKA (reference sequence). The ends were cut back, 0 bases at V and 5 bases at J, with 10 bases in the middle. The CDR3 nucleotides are TGCAGTGCTAGAGAGGCAGGTTCGACTGAAGCTTTCTTT. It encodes CSAREAGSTEAFF.

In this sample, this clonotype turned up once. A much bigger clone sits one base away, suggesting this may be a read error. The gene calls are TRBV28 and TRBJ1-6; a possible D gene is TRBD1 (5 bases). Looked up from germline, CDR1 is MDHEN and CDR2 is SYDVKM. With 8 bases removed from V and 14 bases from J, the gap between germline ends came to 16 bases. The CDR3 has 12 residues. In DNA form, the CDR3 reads TGTGCCAGCGGGGACCTTTTTCTAGCCCTCCACTTT. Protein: CASGDLFLALHF.

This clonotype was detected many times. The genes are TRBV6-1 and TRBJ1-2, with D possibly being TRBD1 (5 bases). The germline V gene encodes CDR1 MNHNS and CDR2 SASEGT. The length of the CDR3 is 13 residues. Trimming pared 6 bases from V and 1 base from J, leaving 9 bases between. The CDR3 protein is CASRFDSNYGYTF. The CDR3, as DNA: TGTGCCAGCAGGTTCGACAGTAACTATGGCTACACCTTC.

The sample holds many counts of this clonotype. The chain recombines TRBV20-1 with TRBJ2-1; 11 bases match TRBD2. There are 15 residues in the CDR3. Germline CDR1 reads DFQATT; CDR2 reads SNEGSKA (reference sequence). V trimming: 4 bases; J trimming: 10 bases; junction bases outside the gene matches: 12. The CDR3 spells CSATTGTSGYVEQFF. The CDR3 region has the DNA TGCAGTGCTACCACCGGGACTAGCGGCTATGTGGAGCAGTTCTTC.

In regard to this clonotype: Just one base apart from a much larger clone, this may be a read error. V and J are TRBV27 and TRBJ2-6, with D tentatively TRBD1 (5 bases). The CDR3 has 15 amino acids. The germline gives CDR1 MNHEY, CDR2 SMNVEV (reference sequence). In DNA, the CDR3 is TGTGCCAGCAGTTTTTTGGGGTCTGGGGCCACCGTCCTGACTTTC. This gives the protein CASSFLGSGATVLTF.

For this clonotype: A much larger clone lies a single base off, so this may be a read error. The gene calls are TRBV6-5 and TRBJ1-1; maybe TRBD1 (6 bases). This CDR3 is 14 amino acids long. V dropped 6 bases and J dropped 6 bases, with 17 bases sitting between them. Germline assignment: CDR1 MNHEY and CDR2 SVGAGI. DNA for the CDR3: TGTGCCAGCAGGAGCCAGGGGATGCGTCCTGAAGCTTTCTTT. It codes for CASRSQGMRPEAFF.

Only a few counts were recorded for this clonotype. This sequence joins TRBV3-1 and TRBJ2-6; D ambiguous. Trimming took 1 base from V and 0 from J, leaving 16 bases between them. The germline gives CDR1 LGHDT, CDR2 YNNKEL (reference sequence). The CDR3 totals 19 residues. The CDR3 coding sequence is TGTGCCAGCAGCCAAGTGTACGGTGGGGTCTACTCTGGGGCCAACGTCCTGACTTTC. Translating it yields CASSQVYGGVYSGANVLTF.

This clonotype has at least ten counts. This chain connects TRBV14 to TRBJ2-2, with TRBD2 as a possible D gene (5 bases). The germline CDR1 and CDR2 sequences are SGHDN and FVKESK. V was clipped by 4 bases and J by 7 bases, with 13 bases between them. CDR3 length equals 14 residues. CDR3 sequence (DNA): TGTGCCAGCAGCCCGGGGAGAGGTTTCGGGGAGCTGTTTTTT. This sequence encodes CASSPGRGFGELFF.

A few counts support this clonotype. CDR3 coding DNA: TGTGCCAGCAGCACTACAACAAGCTACGAGCAGTACTTC. Translated, it gives CASSTTTSYEQYF. The V and J genes are TRBV7-6 and TRBJ2-7; the D is unclear. The CDR3 contains 13 residues. Between the trimmed V and J ends, which lost 5 bases and 3 bases, there was a span of 11 bases. Looked up from germline, CDR1 is SGHVS and CDR2 is FNYEAQ.

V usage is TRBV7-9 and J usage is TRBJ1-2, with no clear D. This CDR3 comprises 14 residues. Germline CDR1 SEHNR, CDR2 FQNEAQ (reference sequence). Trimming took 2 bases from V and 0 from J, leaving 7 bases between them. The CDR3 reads CASSLFAANYGYTF. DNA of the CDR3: TGTGCCAGCAGCTTATTCGCAGCTAACTATGGCTACACCTTC.

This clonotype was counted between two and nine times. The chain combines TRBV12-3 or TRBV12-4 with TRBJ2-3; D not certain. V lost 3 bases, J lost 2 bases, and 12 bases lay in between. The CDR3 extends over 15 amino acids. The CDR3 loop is CASSFGSLFTDTQYF. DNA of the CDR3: TGTGCCAGCAGTTTTGGAAGTCTCTTCACAGATACGCAGTATTTT.

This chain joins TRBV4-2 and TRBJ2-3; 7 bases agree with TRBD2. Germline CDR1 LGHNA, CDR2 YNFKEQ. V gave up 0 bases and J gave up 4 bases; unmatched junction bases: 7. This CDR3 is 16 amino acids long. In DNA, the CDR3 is TGTGCCAGCAGCCAAGATGTAGGGAGCGGGGCAGATACGCAGTATTTT. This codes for CASSQDVGSGADTQYF.

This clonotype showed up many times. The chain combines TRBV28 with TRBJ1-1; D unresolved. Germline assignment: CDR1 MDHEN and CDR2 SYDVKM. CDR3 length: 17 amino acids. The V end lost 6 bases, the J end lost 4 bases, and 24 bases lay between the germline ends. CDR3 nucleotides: TGTGCCAGCAGCCTACGGGCCGATTGGGAATATGGCACTGAAGCTTTCTTT. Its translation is CASSLRADWEYGTEAFF.

The CDR3 nucleotides are TGTGCCAGCAGCCCCGGACAGGGGAGGAATGAGCAGTTCTTC. Its protein product is CASSPGQGRNEQFF. The chain has TRBV3-1 and TRBJ2-1; TRBD1 aligns across 9 bases. Germline CDR1 LGHDT, CDR2 YNNKEL (reference sequence). This CDR3 region has 14 residues. Unmatched junction bases numbered 5, after V lost 4 bases and J lost 7 bases.